This TCR beta chain derives from a study of blood T cell repertoires in COVID-19. Study as a whole: Samples came from the United States, Italy and Spain, spanning acute and convalescent COVID-19. PBMCs, B-cell-depleted T cells, or T cells provided the cDNA or gDNA that made up the material.

Between the trimmed V and J ends, which lost 1 base and 4 bases, there was a span of 11 bases. The CDR3 length is 14 residues. The germline V gene encodes CDR1 SGDLS and CDR2 YYNGEE. Assay used: immunoSEQ multiplex PCR; TCRdb lists only in-frame clones, some missing. The table lists 250,000 or so clones, over 80% of them singletons. Study members were between roughly 18 and 90 years old and lived in fewer than 30 US regions. Clinical history as reported by participants underpinned cohort assignment. The chain carries TRBV9 and TRBJ1-1; D is perhaps TRBD1 (6 bases). The clonotype comes from a woman between 35 and 50 years old who had been exposed to COVID-19. The sample consisted of PBMCs or T cells enriched from blood (not recorded which). The CDR3 loop reads CASSVTPGVTEAFF. The CDR3, as DNA: TGTGCCAGCAGCGTAACCCCAGGGGTCACTGAAGCTTTCTTT.